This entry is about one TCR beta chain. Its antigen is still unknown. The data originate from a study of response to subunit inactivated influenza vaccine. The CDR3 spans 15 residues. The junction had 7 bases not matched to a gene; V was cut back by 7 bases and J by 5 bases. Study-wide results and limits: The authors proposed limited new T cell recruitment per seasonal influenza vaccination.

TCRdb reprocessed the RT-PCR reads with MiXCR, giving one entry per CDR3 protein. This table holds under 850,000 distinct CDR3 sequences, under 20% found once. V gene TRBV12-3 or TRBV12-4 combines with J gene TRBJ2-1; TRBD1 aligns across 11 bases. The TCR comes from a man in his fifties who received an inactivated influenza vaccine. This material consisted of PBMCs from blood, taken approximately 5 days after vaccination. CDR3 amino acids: CASNTRDRGDNEQFF. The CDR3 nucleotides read TGTGCCAGCAATACCCGGGACAGGGGGGACAATGAGCAGTTCTTC.